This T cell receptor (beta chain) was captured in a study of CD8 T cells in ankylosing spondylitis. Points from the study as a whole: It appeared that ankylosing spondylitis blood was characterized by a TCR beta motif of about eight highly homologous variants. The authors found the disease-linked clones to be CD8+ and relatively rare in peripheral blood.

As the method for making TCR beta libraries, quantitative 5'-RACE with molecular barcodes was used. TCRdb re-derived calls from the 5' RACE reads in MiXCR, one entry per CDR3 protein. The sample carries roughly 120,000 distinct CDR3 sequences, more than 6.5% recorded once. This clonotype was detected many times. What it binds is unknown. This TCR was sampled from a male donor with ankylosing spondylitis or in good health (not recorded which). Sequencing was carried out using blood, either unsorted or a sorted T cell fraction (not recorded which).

The chain's CDR3 is CAIWGRGGGYTF. Written as DNA, the CDR3 is TGTGCCATCTGGGGCCGGGGGGGCGGCTACACCTTC. This rearrangement joins TRBV10-3 to TRBJ1-2; tentative D call: TRBD1 (6 bases). The CDR3 length is 12 residues. V was shortened by 8 bases and J by 8 bases, with 15 bases between the two germline ends. The germline CDR1 and CDR2 sequences are ENHRY and SYGVKD.